This record concerns one T cell receptor beta chain sequence. The target antigen is unknown. This CDR3 is built from 15 residues. Germline V gene data show CDR1 as SGHRS and CDR2 as YFSETQ. Trimming took off 0 bases at V and 7 bases at J, with 16 bases between the two ends. TCR libraries were built from about 0.55 ug of total RNA by linear amplification. Per the study methods: 78,498 TCR alpha transcripts were sequenced from about 5 healthy donors. Via MiXCR, TCRdb re-called the reads, giving one row per CDR3 protein. TCRdb's processing, not the study's, gives the V and J calls here. The sample carries roughly 200,000 distinct CDR3 sequences, over 60% recorded once. The sample belongs to a study of healthy donors' naive CD4 and CD8 T cells. Study results and limitations: About 13% of CD4/CD8 propensity variance appeared explained by V, J and CDR3 charge. Positive CDR3 charge linked to CD4+ cells, negative to CD8+ cells. Most V and J genes were reportedly biased between naive CD4+ and CD8+ cells.

V usage is TRBV5-1 and J usage is TRBJ1-1; no reliable D call. The origin of this receptor is a pool of human donors in good health; the sample pools cells from several healthy donors. The source material was naive CD4+ and CD8+ T cells sorted from blood, pooled from several donors. The CDR3 DNA reads TGCGCCAGCAGCTTGGCTGGGGTCGGGCGCGGTGAAGCTTTCTTT. Encoded protein: CASSLAGVGRGEAFF.